This T cell receptor beta chain comes out of a study of blood T cell repertoires in COVID-19. The overall study: Nucleic acid was either cDNA or gDNA, and it came from T cells, B-cell-depleted T cells, or PBMCs.

This clone was seen more than once but under ten times. Sequencing used immunoSEQ multiplex PCR; TCRdb keeps in-frame clones, though not all of them. The sample carries over 250,000 clones, under 90% recorded once. Germline V CDR1 and CDR2: DFQATT, SNEGSKA (reference sequence). This CDR3 is 14 amino acids long. Trimming pared 3 bases from V and 4 bases from J, leaving 16 bases between. The gene calls are TRBV20-1 and TRBJ2-7; tentatively, D is TRBD2 (5 bases). Input material: peripheral blood. The sequence derives from a man aged 45-65 years with acute or convalescent COVID-19. The CDR3 DNA reads TGCAGTGCTAGTGTACGGGGAATTCTGTACGAGCAGTACTTC. Protein: CSASVRGILYEQYF.